The 11 T cell receptor beta chains reported below all come from one sample, sequenced in a study of early stage breast cancer tumors. Assay used: immunoSEQ multiplex PCR; TCRdb lists only in-frame clones, some missing. The data show more than 7,500 clones, with about two thirds seen just once and 17% held by the top ten. The source material was normal breast tissue next to the tumor. These receptors all come from a person aged 60 to 70 with breast cancer.

This sequence joins TRBV11-2 and TRBJ2-7, with 7 bases fitting TRBD1. Germline trimming cut 2 bases from V and 6 bases from J; bases unmatched to any gene: 22. The CDR3 is 19 residues long. Looked up from germline, CDR1 is SGHAT and CDR2 is FQNNGV. The CDR3 spells CASSLRAAARVTGVSEQYF. The CDR3 bases are TGTGCCAGCAGCTTACGGGCCGCCGCCCGGGTTACAGGGGTCTCCGAGCAGTACTTC.

In this sample, this clone is large (0.1 to 1%). This rearrangement joins TRBV7-9 to TRBJ2-7; a weak D match, TRBD1 (5 bases). From germline, CDR1 is SEHNR and CDR2 FQNEAQ (reference sequence). The CDR3 consists of 13 residues. The V end lost 1 base, the J end lost 5 bases, and 9 bases lay between the germline ends. CDR3 bases: TGTGCCAGCAGCTTAGGGACACCCAACGAGCAGTACTTC. It yields the protein CASSLGTPNEQYF.

CDR3 sequence: CASSLDRGKFQPQHF. CDR3 DNA sequence: TGTGCCAGCAGCTTAGACAGGGGGAAGTTTCAGCCCCAGCATTTT. V usage is TRBV7-8 and J usage is TRBJ1-5; 8 bases align to TRBD1. CDR1 is SGHVS, CDR2 FQNEAQ, per germline. This CDR3 contains 15 residues. Trimming removed 1 base from V and 6 bases from J; junction bases left unmatched: 5.

Here the CDR3 DNA reads TGTGCCAGCAGCCAAGATATAGCGGATAGCTCCTACAATGAGCAGTTCTTC. This translates into CASSQDIADSSYNEQFF. The rearrangement links TRBV4-2 to TRBJ2-1; D may be TRBD2 (6 bases). With 0 bases removed from V and 0 bases from J, the gap between germline ends came to 12 bases. Per germline, CDR1 LGHNA and CDR2 YNFKEQ. The CDR3 is made up of 17 amino acids.

This chain connects TRBV9 to TRBJ2-2; possibly TRBD2 for D (6 bases). V was cut by 0 bases and J by 4 bases, with 10 bases left in between. The germline gives CDR1 SGDLS, CDR2 YYNGEE. The CDR3 contains 15 residues. As DNA, the CDR3 is TGTGCCAGCAGCGTAGTCGGGGGATCCACCGGGGAGCTGTTTTTT. Translation: CASSVVGGSTGELFF. The variable domain in full, completed from reference TRBV9 and TRBJ2-2, reads DSGVTQTPKHLITATGQRVTLRCSPRSGDLSVYWYQQSLDQGLQFLIQYYNGEERAKGNILERFSAQQFPDLHSELNLSSLELGDSALYFCASSVVGGSTGELFFGEGSRLTVL.

The chain combines TRBV6-5 with TRBJ2-2, with D maybe TRBD2 (5 bases). Germline-derived CDR1 and CDR2 are MNHEY and SVGAGI. The CDR3 consists of 15 residues. V lost 4 bases and J 3 bases, leaving 12 bases between the germline ends. CDR3: CASSSRGFDTGELFF. DNA for the CDR3: TGTGCCAGCAGTTCCCGGGGTTTCGACACCGGGGAGCTGTTTTTT.

The chain recombines TRBV27 with TRBJ2-7, with D tentatively TRBD2 (5 bases). Germline V gene data show CDR1 as MNHEY and CDR2 as SMNVEV (reference sequence). V shed 4 bases and J shed 5 bases, with 12 bases lying between them. The CDR3 runs 13 residues. The DNA of the CDR3 is TGTGCCAGCAGTTCCACTAGTACCCACGAGCAGTACTTC. This codes for CASSSTSTHEQYF.

V gene TRBV9 combines with J gene TRBJ1-3; D gene unclear. Trimming stripped 4 bases from V and 0 bases from J, with 8 bases between. This CDR3 has 14 residues. CDR1 and CDR2 from the germline V gene are SGDLS and YYNGEE. CDR3 loop: CASSPTGSGNTIYF. The DNA of the CDR3 is TGTGCCAGCAGCCCAACGGGCTCTGGAAACACCATATATTTT. Variable domain in full (rest from reference TRBV9 and TRBJ1-3): DSGVTQTPKHLITATGQRVTLRCSPRSGDLSVYWYQQSLDQGLQFLIQYYNGEERAKGNILERFSAQQFPDLHSELNLSSLELGDSALYFCASSPTGSGNTIYFGEGSWLTVV.

This clone was seen once. J is TRBJ2-1 and V is TRBV4-3, with D perhaps TRBD2 (5 bases). Trimming removed 0 bases from V and 6 bases from J, with 15 bases in between. The CDR3 is 16 amino acids. Germline V gene sequence: CDR1 LGHNA, CDR2 YSLEER. CDR3 amino acids: CASSQDRGPWSNEQFF. CDR3 nucleotide sequence: TGCGCCAGCAGCCAAGATAGAGGGCCTTGGAGCAATGAGCAGTTCTTC.

The chain's CDR3 is CASVQSGRLYNEQFF. The CDR3 DNA is TGCGCCAGCGTTCAGTCAGGGCGCCTTTACAATGAGCAGTTCTTC. J is TRBJ2-1 and V is TRBV23-1; possible D gene TRBD1, 5 bases. TRBV23-1 is reported as an ORF; its role is uncertain. The CDR3 is 15 residues long. V was pared by 8 bases and J by 4 bases, with 18 bases between.

This clone was counted a few times. V usage is TRBV4-3 and J usage is TRBJ2-1, with D unresolved. The germline V and J ends were trimmed by 0 bases and 0 bases, with 12 bases remaining between them. CDR1 is LGHNA, CDR2 YSLEER, per germline. CDR3 length: 17 residues. This chain's CDR3 is CASSQDVPVSSYNEQFF. In nucleotides, the CDR3 is TGCGCCAGCAGCCAAGATGTCCCGGTTAGCTCCTACAATGAGCAGTTCTTC.